This T cell receptor beta chain is drawn from a study of blood T cell repertoires in COVID-19. The method was immunoSEQ multiplex PCR; TCRdb's version includes in-frame clones alone and lacks a portion of them. The repertoire holds some 48,000 clones, with 90% as singletons. Trimming took 3 bases from V and 8 from J, leaving 10 bases between them. The germline V gene has CDR1 SGHTA and CDR2 FQGNSA. The CDR3 is 13 amino acids. Sequences were obtained from peripheral blood. This TCR came from a man between 65 and 85 years old with active COVID-19. This rearrangement joins TRBV7-2 to TRBJ1-4; D possibly corresponds to TRBD1 (6 bases). The CDR3 DNA reads TGTGCCAGCAGCTTTCCCGGGACAGAAAAACTGTTTTTT. As protein: CASSFPGTEKLFF.